A single TCR beta chain is shown here with its context. This entry comes from a study of T cell responses to AZD1222 COVID-19 vaccine. Only in-frame clones appear in the TCRdb table, and some are missing; sequencing was by immunoSEQ multiplex PCR. The sample contains around 190,000 clones, 94% of which appear only once. CDR1 is LGHDT, CDR2 YNNKEL, per germline (reference sequence). The CDR3 length is 15 residues. V dropped 2 bases and J dropped 5 bases, with 13 bases sitting between them. Doses given second, at about 4 or about 12 weeks, were pooled. The TCR was taken from an adult who received the AZD1222 COVID-19 vaccine. Sequenced material: peripheral blood, taken 28 days after the second AZD1222 dose. The chain recombines TRBV3-1 (or the pseudogene TRBV3-2) with TRBJ2-1; perhaps TRBD2 as D (5 bases). Here the CDR3 DNA reads TGTGCCAGCAGCCAATACCGGCTAGCTAACAATGAGCAGTTCTTC. It is translated as CASSQYRLANNEQFF.